This TCR beta chain was captured in a study of T cells in Graves' hyperthyroidism and ophthalmopathy. This CDR3 comprises 13 residues. Looked up from germline, CDR1 is MNHEY and CDR2 is SVGAGI. Trimming took off 2 bases at V and 4 bases at J, with 6 bases between the two ends. The source material, RNA transcripts, was used to amplify TCR beta CDR3 regions. The HTBI primer set drove a first-round RT-PCR of the TCR CDR3. TCRdb re-analysed the multiplex PCR reads in MiXCR, keeping a single row per CDR3 protein. The sample lists under 450,000 distinct CDR3 sequences, 15% to 18% occurring once. There are a few counts of this clonotype. Patients aged 18 to 65 had newly diagnosed hyperthyroidism of under 2 months' duration.

The chain couples TRBV6-5 to TRBJ1-3; no definite D call. Sequenced: blood. This clonotype originated in a woman under 30 with Graves' hyperthyroidism. CDR3 in amino acids: CASSYNMGNTIYF. The CDR3 DNA reads as TGTGCCAGCAGTTACAATATGGGAAACACCATATATTTT.